A selection of T cell receptor beta chains follows, all from one sample in a study of cytomegalovirus exposure and HLA in healthy donors. Produced via immunoSEQ multiplex PCR; TCRdb's table is partial and in-frame only. The table has 120,000 to 150,000 clones, 75% to 90% seen once. Sequenced input: PBMCs. The receptors originated from a woman in her 30s in good health and CMV-seronegative. Each CDR3 is given with its conserved first and last residue. The D gene is left open where the match is weak. Some rows mark clone size as missing; the rest say once, few, many or name a class of expanded clone.

v_gene	d_gene	abundance	j_gene	CDR3nt	CDR3aa
TRBV10-1	.	few	TRBJ1-1	TGCGCCAGCAGCTTTACAGGGTCGACTGAAGCTTTCTTT	CASSFTGSTEAFF
TRBV28	TRBD1	.	TRBJ2-7	TGTGCCAGCAGTTACCCAGGACAGGGAGCGCACGAGCAGTACTTC	CASSYPGQGAHEQYF
TRBV7-3	TRBD2	.	TRBJ2-5	TGTGCCAGCAGCCCTATTCCGGGACTAGCGGGACAAGAGACCCAGTACTTC	CASSPIPGLAGQETQYF
TRBV5-4	.	.	TRBJ1-1	TGTGCCCGCCAATGGTGGGCAGCACGGAAAGCTTTCTTT	CARQWWAARKAFF
TRBV29-1	TRBD2	few	TRBJ2-1	TGCAGCGTTGTGTTGCGGGAGGGCTACAATGAGCAGTTCTTC	CSVVLREGYNEQFF
TRBV18	TRBD1	.	TRBJ2-3	TGTGCCAGCTCCCGGACAGGGGGCGAGGATACGCAGTATTTT	CASSRTGGEDTQYF
TRBV29-1	TRBD1	.	TRBJ2-7	TGCAGCGTTGAAGACAGGGGGCTCGAGCAGTACTTC	CSVEDRGLEQYF
TRBV2	.	.	TRBJ2-3	TGTGCCAGCAGCGGGGTTTGGTCAGATACGCAGTATTTT	CASSGVWSDTQYF
TRBV27	TRBD1	few	TRBJ1-5	TGTGCCAGCAGTACCGGGACAGGCAGCAATCAGCCCCAGCATTTT	CASSTGTGSNQPQHF
TRBV15	.	.	TRBJ1-4	TGTGCCACCAGCATTTTACGAGGTATATCTGAAAAACTGTTTTTT	CATSILRGISEKLFF
TRBV5-5	.	.	TRBJ2-2	TGTGCCAGCAGCTTTTTAGGAGGCGCCGGGGAGCTGTTTTTT	CASSFLGGAGELFF
TRBV29-1	TRBD1	.	TRBJ1-2	TGCAGCGTTGACAAGGCAGGGGGCGTGGGTGGCTACACCTTC	CSVDKAGGVGGYTF
TRBV7-9	.	.	TRBJ2-1	TGTGCCAGCAGTTCATATGGGGGGGGGCCCTACAATGAGCAGTTCTTC	CASSSYGGGPYNEQFF
TRBV7-3	.	.	TRBJ1-2	TGTGCCAGCAGCCCCGACAGAGTCTATGGCTACACCTTC	CASSPDRVYGYTF
TRBV10-3	TRBD2	.	TRBJ2-1	TGTGCCATCAGTGAGTGGGTAGCGGGCGGTGAGCAGTTCTTC	CAISEWVAGGEQFF
TRBV5-1	TRBD1	.	TRBJ1-1	TGCGCCAGCAGCCCTTCGACAGGGGGGAACACTGAAGCTTTCTTT	CASSPSTGGNTEAFF
TRBV2	TRBD2	once	TRBJ2-7	TGTGCCAGCAGTGACCCCTCGGGGACTAGCGGGAGCCTTTTAAGCGAGCAGTACTTC	CASSDPSGTSGSLLSEQYF
TRBV30	.	.	TRBJ2-4	TGTGCCTGGACTTCCCCCGTGGCCGAGCGCGGGGTCAAAAACATTCAGTACTTC	CAWTSPVAERGVKNIQYF
TRBV18	.	.	TRBJ2-7	TGTGCCAGCTCACCTCTCGGGTCCTACGAGCAGTACTTC	CASSPLGSYEQYF
TRBV7-2	.	once	TRBJ1-1	TGTGCCAGCAGCTTAGGACAGAACACTGAAGCTTTCTTT	CASSLGQNTEAFF
TRBV19	TRBD1	once	TRBJ1-4	TGTGCCAGTAGTATCTCCAACAGGGGTTCGGATGAAAAACTGTTTTTT	CASSISNRGSDEKLFF
TRBV5-1	TRBD2	.	TRBJ2-7	TGCGCCAGCAGCTTGGAACCACTAGCGGGAGCGGGCGAGCAGTACTTC	CASSLEPLAGAGEQYF
TRBV5-1	TRBD1	.	TRBJ1-1	TGCGCCAGCAGCTTGGCCCAGGGACAGGGCGACACTGAAGCTTTCTTT	CASSLAQGQGDTEAFF
TRBV28	TRBD1	.	TRBJ2-7	TGTGCCAGCAGTCCCCGGGACAGGGGTTTCCTCGGGCAGTACTTC	CASSPRDRGFLGQYF
TRBV15	.	.	TRBJ1-6	TGTGCCACCAGCGCGGGGGCATGGAATTCACCCCTCCACTTT	CATSAGAWNSPLHF
TRBV7-8	.	.	TRBJ1-1	TGTGCCAGCAGCTTAGCTGGGAGCATGGAAGCTTTCTTT	CASSLAGSMEAFF
TRBV10-3	.	.	TRBJ1-2	TGTGCCATCAGTGATCCCACAGGAGACTATGGCTACACCTTC	CAISDPTGDYGYTF
TRBV7-9	TRBD1	.	TRBJ2-2	TGTGCCAGCAGCTCGACAGGGGGAAGTTATGGCGGGGAGCTGTTTTTT	CASSSTGGSYGGELFF
TRBV30	TRBD1	.	TRBJ1-2	TGTGCCTGGAGTGTACAGGGGGACTATGGCTACACCTTC	CAWSVQGDYGYTF
TRBV10-3	TRBD1	.	TRBJ1-5	TGTGCCATTTCCCGACAGGGGATTGATCAGCCCCAGCATTTT	CAISRQGIDQPQHF
TRBV7-2	.	.	TRBJ1-1	TGTGCCAGCAGCTTAGATTCCGGGGGGAACACTGAAGCTTTCTTT	CASSLDSGGNTEAFF
TRBV10-3	.	.	TRBJ1-2	TGTGCCATCAGTGTCTCGGGGGGCGACTACACCTTC	CAISVSGGDYTF
TRBV27	.	.	TRBJ2-3	TGTGCCAGCAGTATCGAGCCTAGCACAGATACGCAGTATTTT	CASSIEPSTDTQYF
TRBV29-1	.	few	TRBJ1-1	TGCAGCGTTGAACAGGGTTCGGCTGAAGCTTTCTTT	CSVEQGSAEAFF
TRBV7-2	.	.	TRBJ2-3	TGTGCCAGCAGCCTCGACAGAAGTCCAACAGATACGCAGTATTTT	CASSLDRSPTDTQYF
TRBV30	.	once	TRBJ1-2	.	CAWSVWGHGIGYTF
TRBV27	TRBD2	few	TRBJ2-2	TGTGCCAGCGGGGCTAGCGGGTACACCGGGGAGCTGTTTTTT	CASGASGYTGELFF
TRBV25-1	TRBD2	.	TRBJ2-5	TGTGCCACCGACGGGACTAGCCAAGAGACCCAGTACTTC	CATDGTSQETQYF
TRBV30	.	.	TRBJ1-3	TGTGCCTGGAGTCGGGGGGGGCTAGGAAACACCATATATTTT	CAWSRGGLGNTIYF
TRBV2	.	few	TRBJ1-4	TGTGCCAGCAGGTACCGGACAAACGAGGCGGAAAAACTGTTTTTT	CASRYRTNEAEKLFF
TRBV10-3	.	.	TRBJ1-1	TGTGCCATCGCCGCAGGAGAGAGGGAAGAAAACGCTTTCTTT	CAIAAGEREENAFF
TRBV28	.	.	TRBJ1-1	TGTGCCAGCACCAAGACAGTGAACACTGAAGCTTTCTTT	CASTKTVNTEAFF
TRBV29-1	TRBD2	.	TRBJ2-7	TGCAGCGTTATAAGCGGGGAGTCCTACGAGCAGTACTTC	CSVISGESYEQYF
TRBV5-1	TRBD2	.	TRBJ2-1	TGCGCCAGCAGCTTGGGTCCGGGGGCGAGACTAGCGGGAAATGAGCAGTTCTTC	CASSLGPGARLAGNEQFF
TRBV7-8	.	.	TRBJ2-3	TGTGCCAGCAGCAGACTAGTCCAGGGCACAGATACGCAGTATTTT	CASSRLVQGTDTQYF
TRBV13	TRBD2	.	TRBJ2-7	TGTGCCAGCAGCTCGGGAGGGGCGGGCGACGAGCAGTACTTC	CASSSGGAGDEQYF
TRBV30	TRBD1	.	TRBJ1-1	TGTGCCTGGATCTCGAGGAGGGGGCTGTTGAACACTGAAGCTTTCTTT	CAWISRRGLLNTEAFF
TRBV2	.	.	TRBJ1-2	TGTGCCAGCAGTGAAGGCAGGCCCTCTACTAACTATGGCTACACCTTC	CASSEGRPSTNYGYTF
TRBV7-9	.	few	TRBJ1-5	TGTGCCAGCAGCTTAGCTACGGGTCAGCCCCAGCATTTT	CASSLATGQPQHF
TRBV19	TRBD1	once	TRBJ1-5	TGTGCCAGTAGTATGATGTACGTACAGGGGCATCAGCCCCAGCATTTT	CASSMMYVQGHQPQHF
TRBV2	TRBD2	.	TRBJ2-3	TGTGCCAGCAGTGGGCTAGCGGGGGCCACAGATACGCAGTATTTT	CASSGLAGATDTQYF
TRBV19	.	.	TRBJ2-4	TGTGCCAGTAGTATAGGGCCGTGGGGGACACCCCAAAACATTCAGTACTTC	CASSIGPWGTPQNIQYF
TRBV10-3	.	.	TRBJ1-5	TGTGCCATCAGTGCGGGACCGCGGGGCGATCAGCCCCAGCATTTT	CAISAGPRGDQPQHF